These 30 T cell receptor beta chains share one sample of origin, sequenced in a study of cytomegalovirus exposure and HLA in healthy donors. Primers: 60 Vbeta forward and 13 Jbeta reverse. Using immunoSEQ multiplex PCR, the repertoire was profiled, and TCRdb retains in-frame clones only, with some absent. The table records more than 150,000 clones, about four fifths of them present only once. Sequencing was carried out using PBMCs. The origin of the receptors is a woman younger than 45 in good health and CMV-seronegative.

The chain links TRBV7-9 to TRBJ1-1, with a possible D match to TRBD1 (5 bases). Germline CDR1 reads SEHNR; CDR2 reads FQNEAQ (reference sequence). Trimming stripped 0 bases from V and 8 bases from J, with 10 bases between. The CDR3 covers 13 residues. The CDR3 region is CASSLAGGEEAFF. The CDR3 DNA follows: TGTGCCAGCAGCTTAGCCGGGGGAGAAGAAGCTTTCTTT.

J is TRBJ2-3 and V is TRBV11-3; D is possibly TRBD2 (5 bases). Germline values: CDR1 SGHNT, CDR2 YENEEA. V lost 1 base, J lost 7 bases, and 9 bases lay in between. This CDR3 is built from 13 residues. The CDR3 DNA follows: TGTGCCAGCAGCTTAGGAGGGATTCATACGCAGTATTTT. Translating it yields CASSLGGIHTQYF.

The gene calls are TRBV5-8 and TRBJ2-7; 7 bases map to TRBD2. V dropped 3 bases and J dropped 7; count of bases not matched to a gene: 16. Germline V gene sequence: CDR1 SGHTS, CDR2 YDEGEE. This CDR3 has 16 amino acids. The CDR3 reads CASSSGSWSGADEQYF. The CDR3 nucleotides read TGTGCCAGCAGCTCGGGATCCTGGAGCGGGGCGGATGAGCAGTACTTC.

The chain employs TRBV19 and TRBJ2-7; no reliable D call. Trimming took off 5 bases at V and 3 bases at J, with 8 bases between the two ends. Germline V CDR1 and CDR2: LNHDA, SQIVND (reference sequence). The CDR3 covers 12 residues. CDR3 sequence reads: CASSSLNYEQYF. CDR3 in DNA: TGTGCCAGTAGTTCCCTAAACTACGAGCAGTACTTC.

The chain joins TRBV5-1 to TRBJ2-7, with TRBD2 matching 11 bases. Germline assignment: CDR1 SGHRS and CDR2 YFSETQ. The CDR3 extends over 15 amino acids. V lost 4 bases and J lost 2; bases outside the gene matches: 5. The CDR3 DNA is TGCGCCAGCAGCGGCGGGACTAGCGGCGCCTACGAGCAGTACTTC. This sequence encodes CASSGGTSGAYEQYF.

This sequence joins TRBV27 and TRBJ1-2; D is possibly TRBD1 (5 bases). Between the trimmed V and J ends, which lost 6 bases and 4 bases, there was a span of 12 bases. The CDR3 length is 13 residues. The germline V gene has CDR1 MNHEY and CDR2 SMNVEV (reference sequence). The CDR3: CASRSRGVYGYTF. DNA for the CDR3: TGTGCCAGCAGATCCCGGGGGGTCTATGGCTACACCTTC.

The rearrangement joins TRBV7-8 to TRBJ2-5, with TRBD2 identical over 10 bases. V lost 2 bases to trimming and J lost 5 bases; unmatched junction nucleotides: 14. Germline assignment: CDR1 SGHVS and CDR2 FQNEAQ. This CDR3 has 18 residues. This chain's CDR3 is CASSLRVGSGGLGETQYF. The CDR3, as DNA: TGTGCCAGCAGCTTACGAGTCGGTAGCGGGGGGCTTGGGGAGACCCAGTACTTC.

The rearrangement uses TRBV10-1 and TRBJ2-1; D unclear. CDR1 and CDR2 from the germline V gene are WNHNN and SYGVQD (reference sequence). The CDR3 consists of 15 residues. Trimming removed 0 bases from V and 7 bases from J, with 13 bases in between. The DNA for the CDR3 is TGCGCCAGCAGTGAGTCGAGATCCCCAGCGAATGAGCAGTTCTTC. It is translated as CASSESRSPANEQFF.

This clone came up once. The CDR3 sequence: CASSVAGNEQFF. CDR3 coding DNA: TGTGCCAGCAGCGTAGCGGGGAATGAGCAGTTCTTC. V and J are TRBV9 and TRBJ2-1; D may be TRBD2 (5 bases). The germline V and J ends were trimmed by 0 bases and 7 bases, with 5 bases remaining between them. Germline CDR1 is SGDLS and CDR2 is YYNGEE. The CDR3 covers 12 residues.

In its sample, this clone was seen a few times. V and J are TRBV5-6 and TRBJ1-2; 7 bases line up with TRBD1. CDR3 size: 14 residues. Germline V CDR1 and CDR2: SGHDT, YYEEEE. J was trimmed by 5 bases and V by 4 bases; bases with no gene match: 8. CDR3 sequence: CASSPGQTKYGYTF. CDR3 nucleotide sequence: TGTGCCAGCAGCCCGGGACAGACAAAATATGGCTACACCTTC.

This clone came up once. The rearrangement links TRBV10-3 to TRBJ1-2; D gene unclear. Trimming left V 7 bases short and J 1 base short, with 16 bases between. This CDR3 contains 15 residues. Germline CDR1 reads ENHRY; CDR2 reads SYGVKD. The chain's CDR3 is CAITRSPGINYGYTF. The DNA of the CDR3 is TGTGCCATCACCAGAAGCCCCGGGATTAACTATGGCTACACCTTC.

This chain connects TRBV9 to TRBJ2-3; D perhaps matches TRBD1 (5 bases). Germline assignment: CDR1 SGDLS and CDR2 YYNGEE. This CDR3 has 15 amino acids. V shed 0 bases and J shed 4 bases, with 12 bases lying between them. DNA for the CDR3: TGTGCCAGCAGCGTAGATTTAGGGGCCCCAGATACGCAGTATTTT. The encoded protein is CASSVDLGAPDTQYF. Together with reference TRBV9 and TRBJ2-3, the CDR3 gives the full variable domain: DSGVTQTPKHLITATGQRVTLRCSPRSGDLSVYWYQQSLDQGLQFLIQYYNGEERAKGNILERFSAQQFPDLHSELNLSSLELGDSALYFCASSVDLGAPDTQYFGPGTRLTVL.

This clone was detected only a few times. V and J are TRBV29-1 and TRBJ1-3; D might be TRBD1 (6 bases). This CDR3 contains 13 residues. Germline loops: CDR1 SQVTM, CDR2 ANQGSEA. Between the trimmed V and J ends, which lost 3 bases and 2 bases, there was a span of 8 bases. The CDR3 sequence is CSVESGAGNTIYF. As DNA, the CDR3 is TGCAGCGTTGAGTCAGGGGCTGGAAACACCATATATTTT.

V gene TRBV4-3 combines with J gene TRBJ2-2, with 10 bases fitting TRBD2. The V and J ends lost 3 bases and 4 bases, in that order; junction bases with no gene match: 8. Looked up from germline, CDR1 is LGHNA and CDR2 is YSLEER. This CDR3 spans 17 amino acids. CDR3 amino acids: CASSQIIAGGFTGELFF. The CDR3 DNA sequence: TGCGCCAGCAGCCAGATCATAGCGGGGGGCTTCACCGGGGAGCTGTTTTTT.

This sequence joins TRBV9 and TRBJ2-2; the D gene is possibly TRBD2 (5 bases). V lost 4 bases, J lost 6 bases, and 16 bases lay in between. The CDR3 covers 15 residues. Germline V lookup: CDR1 SGDLS, CDR2 YYNGEE. The CDR3 region is CASSSRSREPGELFF. For the CDR3, the DNA is TGTGCCAGCAGCTCGAGGTCTCGGGAACCCGGGGAGCTGTTTTTT. Together with reference TRBV9 and TRBJ2-2, the CDR3 gives the full variable domain: DSGVTQTPKHLITATGQRVTLRCSPRSGDLSVYWYQQSLDQGLQFLIQYYNGEERAKGNILERFSAQQFPDLHSELNLSSLELGDSALYFCASSSRSREPGELFFGEGSRLTVL.

A single count supports this clone. The chain is built from TRBV7-8 and TRBJ1-1, with D unresolved. The V end was cut by 3 bases, the J end by 11 bases, with 28 bases between. This CDR3 has 17 residues. The V gene's germline CDR1 is SGHVS and CDR2 FQNEAQ. The chain's CDR3 is CASSLGRASTRTLGAFF. The DNA of the CDR3 is TGTGCCAGCAGCTTGGGGAGAGCCTCCACTAGAACACTGGGGGCTTTCTTT.

A remark on this clone: The same CDR3 also results from other DNA sequences found in this sample. The J gene is TRBJ1-2, the V gene TRBV19; D is possibly TRBD1 (5 bases). Trimming took off 2 bases at V and 3 bases at J, with 7 bases between the two ends. Germline V gene sequence: CDR1 LNHDA, CDR2 SQIVND (reference sequence). CDR3 length equals 13 residues. Here the CDR3 DNA reads TGTGCCAGTAGTATACAAGGGGACTATGGCTACACCTTC. It translates to CASSIQGDYGYTF.

V and J are TRBV27 and TRBJ2-4, with TRBD1 matching over 8 bases. CDR1 and CDR2 from the germline V gene are MNHEY and SMNVEV (reference sequence). The CDR3 spans 18 residues. V shed 3 bases, J shed 0 bases, and the junction held 10 bases outside the gene matches. The CDR3 loop reads CASSFNSHRGRAKNIQYF. CDR3 nucleotides: TGTGCCAGCAGTTTCAACTCTCACAGGGGGAGAGCCAAAAACATTCAGTACTTC.

V gene TRBV30 combines with J gene TRBJ2-5, with TRBD2 matching 10 bases. The CDR3 runs 16 residues. CDR1 and CDR2 (germline): GTSNPN, SVGIG (reference sequence). V lost 0 bases, J lost 4 bases, and 8 bases stayed unmatched. CDR3 amino acids: CAWSVSAGGVGETQYF. The CDR3 region has the DNA TGTGCCTGGAGTGTCTCAGCGGGGGGGGTCGGAGAGACCCAGTACTTC. The full variable domain, rest sourced from reference TRBV30 and TRBJ2-5, is SQTIHQWPATLVQPVGSPLSLECTVEGTSNPNLYWYRQAAGRGLQLLFYSVGIGQISSEVPQNLSASRPQDRQFILSSKKLLLSDSGFYLCAWSVSAGGVGETQYFGPGTRLLVL.

The rearrangement uses TRBV4-2 and TRBJ1-2; D uncertain. The CDR3 totals 11 residues. Looked up from germline, CDR1 is LGHNA and CDR2 is YNFKEQ. The V end lost 5 bases, the J end lost 5 bases, and 6 bases lay between the germline ends. Here the CDR3 reads CASSYSYGYTF. The CDR3 bases are TGTGCCAGCAGCTACAGTTATGGCTACACCTTC.

The chain employs TRBV5-1 and TRBJ1-1, with TRBD1 identical over 7 bases. The CDR3 is made up of 17 amino acids. Trimming took 0 bases from V and 2 from J; bases not matched to a gene: 10. The germline gives CDR1 SGHRS, CDR2 YFSETQ. The CDR3 DNA follows: TGCGCCAGCAGCTTGGCCCTGCCGGGACAGAGAAACACTGAAGCTTTCTTT. As protein: CASSLALPGQRNTEAFF.

The V gene is TRBV7-2, the J gene TRBJ2-1, with D unresolved. CDR1 SGHTA and CDR2 FQGNSA come from the germline V gene. This CDR3 has 13 residues. Deletions cut 1 base from V and 5 bases from J, with 6 bases between. The CDR3 is CASSLGSNNEQFF. For the CDR3, the DNA is TGTGCCAGCAGCTTAGGTTCCAACAATGAGCAGTTCTTC.

The chain joins TRBV10-3 to TRBJ1-1; possible D gene TRBD1, 6 bases. CDR3 length: 15 residues. V was trimmed by 0 bases and J by 7 bases, leaving 15 bases between them. Looked up from germline, CDR1 is ENHRY and CDR2 is SYGVKD. The CDR3 DNA follows: TGTGCCATCAGTGAGTCGACTGCGACAGGCCTTGAAGCTTTCTTT. It codes for CAISESTATGLEAFF.

The chain combines TRBV6-6 with TRBJ1-2, with 7 positions matching TRBD1. V shed 5 bases and J 2 bases; nucleotides not matched to a gene: 5. The CDR3 is 14 residues long. The germline V gene encodes CDR1 MNHNY and CDR2 SVGAGI (reference sequence). The CDR3 region has the DNA TGTGCCAGCAGTCCCCGGGACAGCAACTATGGCTACACCTTC. Translating gives CASSPRDSNYGYTF.

The rearrangement uses TRBV29-1 and TRBJ1-2; 9 bases fit TRBD1. Germline values: CDR1 SQVTM, CDR2 ANQGSEA. V dropped 6 bases and J dropped 0; count of bases not matched to a gene: 8. The CDR3 covers 15 residues. The CDR3 sequence is CSVWTGAPPNYGYTF. The CDR3, as DNA: TGCAGCGTCTGGACAGGGGCACCTCCTAACTATGGCTACACCTTC.

The chain employs TRBV27 and TRBJ1-2; possibly TRBD1 for D (5 bases). V was cut by 6 bases and J by 6 bases, with 17 bases left in between. CDR1 and CDR2 (germline): MNHEY, SMNVEV (reference sequence). The CDR3 runs 14 residues. In DNA form, the CDR3 reads TGTGCCAGCAGGGCCTCTGGGGGGGGTAATGGCTACACCTTC. Protein: CASRASGGGNGYTF.

The chain couples TRBV19 to TRBJ1-2; D gene ambiguous. The CDR3 spans 13 residues. V was clipped by 4 bases and J by 4 bases, with 10 bases between them. From germline, CDR1 is LNHDA and CDR2 SQIVND (reference sequence). CDR3 in DNA: TGTGCCAGTAGTAAATCTAGGTCCTATGGCTACACCTTC. This codes for CASSKSRSYGYTF.

In its sample, this clone was seen once. The chain's CDR3 is CASSQITGGHYGYTF. CDR3 coding DNA: TGCGCCAGCAGCCAAATAACAGGGGGCCACTATGGCTACACCTTC. The V call is TRBV4-1, the J call TRBJ1-2; 9 bases are a match to TRBD1. This CDR3 is 15 amino acids long. Trimming cost V 2 bases and J 3 bases; bases outside gene matches: 4. CDR1 MGHRA and CDR2 YSYEKL come from the germline V gene.

The rearrangement links TRBV15 to TRBJ2-5; TRBD2 matches 11 bases. Germline trimming cut 5 bases from V and 4 bases from J; bases unmatched to any gene: 6. The germline V gene has CDR1 LNHNV and CDR2 YYDKDF (reference sequence). This CDR3 spans 15 amino acids. The DNA of the CDR3 is TGTGCCACCAGCGCTCGACTAGCGGGGAGAGAGACCCAGTACTTC. The encoded protein is CATSARLAGRETQYF.

This chain links TRBV7-9 with TRBJ1-5; 9 bases agree with TRBD1. This CDR3 is built from 17 residues. CDR1 is SEHNR, CDR2 FQNEAQ, per germline (reference sequence). The junction had 10 bases not matched to a gene; V was cut back by 5 bases and J by 2 bases. Here the CDR3 reads CASSPRIGTGRNQPQHF. The CDR3, as DNA: TGTGCCAGCAGCCCTAGGATAGGGACAGGGCGCAATCAGCCCCAGCATTTT.